This TCR beta chain was retrieved from a study of T cell responses to AZD1222 COVID-19 vaccine. The count of this clone is one. Germline V gene data show CDR1 as SGHRS and CDR2 as YFSETQ. V was trimmed by 1 base and J by 0 bases, leaving 9 bases between them. CDR3 size: 15 residues. Only in-frame clones appear in the TCRdb table, and some are missing; sequencing was by immunoSEQ multiplex PCR. The table has fewer than 150,000 clones, roughly 87% seen once; the top ten hold 9.5%. The input for sequencing was peripheral blood, taken 28 days after the second AZD1222 dose. This rearrangement joins TRBV5-1 to TRBJ2-3, with a tentative D call TRBD2 (5 bases). This receptor was identified in an adult who received the AZD1222 COVID-19 vaccine. The CDR3 spells CASSLRGQSTDTQYF. The CDR3 nucleotides read TGCGCCAGCAGCTTGCGGGGTCAAAGCACAGATACGCAGTATTTT.